The 11 T cell receptor beta chains below come from one sample, sequenced in a study of identifying expanded T cells in peripheral blood. Clones were read by immunoSEQ multiplex PCR, and TCRdb kept only the in-frame ones, dropping some. Counted here are approximately 110,000 clones, about 87% occurring once; the ten biggest clones make up just under 8.5%. The specimen was blood. All receptors come from a person aged 18 to 75 in good health.

The chain uses TRBV6-6 and TRBJ1-1, with 8 bases fitting TRBD1. The CDR3 is 12 residues long. Trimming removed 6 bases from V and 6 bases from J; junction bases left unmatched: 3. Germline loops: CDR1 MNHNY, CDR2 SVGAGI (reference sequence). The CDR3 nucleotides are TGTGCCAGCAGATCACAGGGGGCTGAAGCTTTCTTT. Its protein is CASRSQGAEAFF.

This sequence joins TRBV11-2 and TRBJ2-7; maybe TRBD1 (5 bases). The CDR3 runs 13 residues. Germline V CDR1 and CDR2: SGHAT, FQNNGV. The V gene lost 2 bases and the J gene lost 2 bases, with 7 bases spanning the gap. The CDR3 nucleotides read TGTGCCAGCAGCTTAACAGGAGCCTACGAGCAGTACTTC. Its translation: CASSLTGAYEQYF.

The CDR3 region has the DNA TGTGCCAGCAGCGACAGTTACTATGGCTACACCTTC. It codes for CASSDSYYGYTF. This chain connects TRBV6-6 to TRBJ1-2; a weak D match, TRBD1 (5 bases). Germline V gene lookup returns CDR1 MNHNY and CDR2 SVGAGI (reference sequence). Deletions cut 6 bases from V and 3 bases from J, with 8 bases between. The CDR3 contains 12 residues.

The chain couples TRBV29-1 to TRBJ2-7, with 9 positions matching TRBD2. Trimming cost V 4 bases and J 4 bases; bases outside gene matches: 8. The CDR3 spans 14 residues. CDR1 and CDR2 from the germline V gene are SQVTM and ANQGSEA. The CDR3 bases are TGCAGCGTTGGAGTAGCGGGAGATAGGTACGAGCAGTACTTC. Its protein product is CSVGVAGDRYEQYF.

The J gene is TRBJ2-5, the V gene TRBV4-2, with 13 bases aligning to TRBD2. CDR1 LGHNA and CDR2 YNFKEQ come from the germline V gene. J gave up 0 bases and V 0 bases, and 7 bases lay outside the gene matches. This CDR3 region has 19 residues. The CDR3 region is CASSQEAGGTSGNQETQYF. CDR3 sequence (DNA): TGTGCCAGCAGCCAAGAGGCCGGTGGGACTAGCGGGAACCAAGAGACCCAGTACTTC.

The rearrangement uses TRBV9 and TRBJ2-5, with TRBD1 matching over 7 bases. The CDR3 spans 15 residues. Germline CDR1 reads SGDLS; CDR2 reads YYNGEE. With 0 bases clipped from V and 4 bases from J, the junction kept 6 bases outside the gene matches. The CDR3 is CASSVELRGLETQYF. In nucleotides, the CDR3 is TGTGCCAGCAGCGTAGAATTGAGGGGGCTAGAGACCCAGTACTTC.

The chain carries TRBV4-3 and TRBJ2-3; a weak D match, TRBD2 (5 bases). V was cut by 0 bases and J by 0 bases, with 10 bases left in between. The CDR3 is 16 residues long. Germline CDR1 LGHNA, CDR2 YSLEER. Here the CDR3 reads CASSQDLGVSTDTQYF. DNA for the CDR3: TGCGCCAGCAGCCAAGACCTCGGGGTTAGCACAGATACGCAGTATTTT.

V usage is TRBV7-9 and J usage is TRBJ2-6; D gene ambiguous. Germline V gene data show CDR1 as SEHNR and CDR2 as FQNEAQ (reference sequence). The CDR3 has 15 residues. V was cut by 3 bases and J by 4 bases, with 10 bases left in between. The CDR3 reads CASSFAGGGANVLTF. DNA for the CDR3: TGTGCCAGCAGCTTTGCAGGTGGCGGGGCCAACGTCCTGACTTTC.

This chain uses TRBV5-4 with TRBJ2-7; 7 bases agree with TRBD2. V gave up 3 bases and J gave up 2 bases; unmatched junction bases: 8. This CDR3 comprises 15 residues. Germline CDR1 SGHNT, CDR2 YYREEE (reference sequence). The CDR3 here is CASSWEGRDPYEQYF. The CDR3 nucleotides are TGTGCCAGCAGCTGGGAGGGCCGCGACCCCTACGAGCAGTACTTC.

The V gene is TRBV5-6, the J gene TRBJ2-3; no firm D call. The V gene's germline CDR1 is SGHDT and CDR2 YYEEEE. The CDR3 is 14 amino acids. V was shortened by 4 bases and J by 9 bases, with 18 bases between the two germline ends. The CDR3 spells CASSLTGPAQTQYF. CDR3 nucleotides: TGTGCCAGCAGCCTCACCGGGCCCGCACAAACGCAGTATTTT.

This chain links TRBV7-8 with TRBJ2-1, with D perhaps matching TRBD1 or TRBD2 (5 bases each). V was trimmed by 0 bases and J by 1 base, leaving 13 bases between them. CDR3 length: 17 residues. Germline lookup yields CDR1 SGHVS and CDR2 FQNEAQ. DNA for the CDR3: TGTGCCAGCAGCTTAGCGGGACCGGTGGTATCCTACAATGAGCAGTTCTTC. This translates into CASSLAGPVVSYNEQFF.